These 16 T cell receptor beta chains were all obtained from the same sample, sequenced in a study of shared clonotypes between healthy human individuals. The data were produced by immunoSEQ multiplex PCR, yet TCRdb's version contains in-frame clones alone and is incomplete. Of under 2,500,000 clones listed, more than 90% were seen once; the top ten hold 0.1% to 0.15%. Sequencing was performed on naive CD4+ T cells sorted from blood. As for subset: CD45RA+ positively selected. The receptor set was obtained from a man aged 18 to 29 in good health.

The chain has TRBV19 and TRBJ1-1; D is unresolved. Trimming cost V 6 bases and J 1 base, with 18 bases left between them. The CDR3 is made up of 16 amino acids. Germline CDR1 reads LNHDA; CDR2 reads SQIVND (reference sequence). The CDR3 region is CASRRPLGEGNTEAFF. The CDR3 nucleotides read TGTGCCAGTAGAAGGCCCCTTGGGGAGGGGAACACTGAAGCTTTCTTT.

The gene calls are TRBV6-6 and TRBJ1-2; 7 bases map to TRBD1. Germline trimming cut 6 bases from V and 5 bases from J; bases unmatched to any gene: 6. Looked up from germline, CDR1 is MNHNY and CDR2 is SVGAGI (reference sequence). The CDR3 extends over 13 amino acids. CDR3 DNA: TGTGCCAGCAGGTCCGGGACAGAGTATGGCTACACCTTC. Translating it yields CASRSGTEYGYTF.

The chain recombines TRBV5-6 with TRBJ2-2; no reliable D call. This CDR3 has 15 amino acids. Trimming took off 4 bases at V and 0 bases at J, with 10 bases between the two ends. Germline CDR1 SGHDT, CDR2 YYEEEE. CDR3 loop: CASSGYATNTGELFF. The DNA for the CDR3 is TGTGCCAGCAGCGGATACGCGACGAACACCGGGGAGCTGTTTTTT.

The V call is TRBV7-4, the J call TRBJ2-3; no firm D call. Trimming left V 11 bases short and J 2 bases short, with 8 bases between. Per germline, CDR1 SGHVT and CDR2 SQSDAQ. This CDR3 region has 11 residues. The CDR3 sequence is CAPRLTDTQYF. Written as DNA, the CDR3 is TGTGCCCCTAGGCTCACAGATACGCAGTATTTT.

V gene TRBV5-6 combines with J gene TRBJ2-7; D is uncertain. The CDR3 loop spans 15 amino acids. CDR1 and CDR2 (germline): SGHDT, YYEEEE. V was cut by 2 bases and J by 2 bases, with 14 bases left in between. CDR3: CASSFLNPGPYEQYF. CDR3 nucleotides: TGTGCCAGCAGCTTCCTTAATCCCGGCCCCTACGAGCAGTACTTC. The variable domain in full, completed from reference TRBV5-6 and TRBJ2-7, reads DAGVTQSPTHLIKTRGQQVTLRCSPKSGHDTVSWYQQALGQGPQFIFQYYEEEERQRGNFPDRFSGHQFPNYSSELNVNALLLGDSALYLCASSFLNPGPYEQYFGPGTRLTVT.

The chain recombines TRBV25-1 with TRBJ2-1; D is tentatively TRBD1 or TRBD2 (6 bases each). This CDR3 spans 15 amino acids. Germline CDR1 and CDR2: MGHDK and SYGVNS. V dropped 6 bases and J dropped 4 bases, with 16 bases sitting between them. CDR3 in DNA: TGTGCCAGCAGGGATGAGGGGGGAAATTACAATGAGCAGTTCTTC. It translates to CASRDEGGNYNEQFF.

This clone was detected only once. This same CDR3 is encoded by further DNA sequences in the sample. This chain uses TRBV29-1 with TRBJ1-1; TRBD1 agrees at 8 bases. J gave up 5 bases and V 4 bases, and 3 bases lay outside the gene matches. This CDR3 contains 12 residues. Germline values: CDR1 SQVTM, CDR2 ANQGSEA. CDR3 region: CSVGTGGTEAFF. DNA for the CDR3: TGCAGCGTTGGAACAGGGGGGACTGAAGCTTTCTTT. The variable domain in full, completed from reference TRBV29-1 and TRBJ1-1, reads SAVISQKPSRDICQRGTSLTIQCQVDSQVTMMFWYRQQPGQSLTLIATANQGSEATYESGFVIDKFPISRPNLTFSTLTVSNMSPEDSSIYLCSVGTGGTEAFFGQGTRLTVV.

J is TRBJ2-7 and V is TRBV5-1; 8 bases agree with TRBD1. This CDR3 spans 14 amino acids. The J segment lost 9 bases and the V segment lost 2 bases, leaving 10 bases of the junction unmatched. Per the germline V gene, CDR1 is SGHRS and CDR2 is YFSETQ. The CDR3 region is CASSFDRGVYGQYF. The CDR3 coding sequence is TGCGCCAGCAGCTTCGACAGGGGCGTTTATGGGCAGTACTTC.

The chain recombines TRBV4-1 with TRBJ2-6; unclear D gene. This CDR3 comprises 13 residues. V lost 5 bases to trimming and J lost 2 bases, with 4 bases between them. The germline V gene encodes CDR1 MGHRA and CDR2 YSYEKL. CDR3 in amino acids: CASSYPGANVLTF. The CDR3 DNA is TGCGCCAGCAGCTACCCTGGGGCCAACGTCCTGACTTTC.

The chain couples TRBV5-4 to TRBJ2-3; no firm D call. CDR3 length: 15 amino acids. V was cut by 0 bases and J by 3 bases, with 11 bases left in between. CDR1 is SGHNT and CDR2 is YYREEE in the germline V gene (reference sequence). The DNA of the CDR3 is TGTGCCAGCAGCTTGGAGAAGGGCCAAACAGATACGCAGTATTTT. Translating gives CASSLEKGQTDTQYF.

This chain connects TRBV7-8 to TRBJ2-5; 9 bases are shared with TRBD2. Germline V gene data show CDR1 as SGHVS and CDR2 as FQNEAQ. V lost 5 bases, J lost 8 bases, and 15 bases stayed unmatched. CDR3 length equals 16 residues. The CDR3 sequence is CASSRPGAIAGVTQYF. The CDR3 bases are TGTGCCAGCAGCCGACCGGGGGCGATAGCGGGGGTAACCCAGTACTTC.

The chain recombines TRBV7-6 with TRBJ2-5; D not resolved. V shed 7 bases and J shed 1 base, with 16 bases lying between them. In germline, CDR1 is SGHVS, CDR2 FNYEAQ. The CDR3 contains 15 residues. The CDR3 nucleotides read TGTGCCAGCATCTGGGGTCGCCAACCCCAAGAGACCCAGTACTTC. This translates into CASIWGRQPQETQYF.

CDR3 sequence: CASNSDVGTYEQYF. The CDR3 region has the DNA TGTGCCAGCAACTCTGACGTAGGAACTTACGAGCAGTACTTC. The chain couples TRBV6-1 to TRBJ2-7; D is unclear. V shed 7 bases and J shed 4 bases, with 17 bases lying between them. The CDR3 length is 14 residues. The V gene's germline CDR1 is MNHNS and CDR2 SASEGT.

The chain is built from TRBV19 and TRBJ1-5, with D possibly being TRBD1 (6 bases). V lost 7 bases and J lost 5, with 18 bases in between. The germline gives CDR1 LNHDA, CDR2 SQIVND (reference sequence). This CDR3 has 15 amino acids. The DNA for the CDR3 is TGTGCCAGTATCCAGGGGTCGGGGACCTATCAGCCCCAGCATTTT. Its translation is CASIQGSGTYQPQHF.

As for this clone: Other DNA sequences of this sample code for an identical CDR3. The CDR3 DNA sequence: TGTGCCAGCTCACCACCGGGCGGAGCCTCCTACGAGCAGTACTTC. It codes for CASSPPGGASYEQYF. V usage is TRBV18 and J usage is TRBJ2-7; D ambiguous. Germline V lookup: CDR1 KGHSH, CDR2 LQKENI. Trimming removed 0 bases from V and 0 bases from J, with 9 bases in between. The CDR3 runs 15 residues.

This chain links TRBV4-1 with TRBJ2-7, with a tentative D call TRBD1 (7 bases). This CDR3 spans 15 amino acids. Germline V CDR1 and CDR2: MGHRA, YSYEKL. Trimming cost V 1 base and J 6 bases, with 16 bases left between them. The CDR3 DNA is TGCGCCAGCAGCCAAGGACAGGGTCGCGGGGCCGAGCAGTACTTC. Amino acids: CASSQGQGRGAEQYF.